The sequence of this TCR beta chain was determined in a study of shared T cell receptors in the human thymus. This CDR3 has 17 amino acids. Unmatched junction bases numbered 13, after V lost 2 bases and J lost 4 bases. Per the germline V gene, CDR1 is SGHVS and CDR2 is FQNEAQ. This clone is a singleton in its sample. Sequencing was performed with immunoSEQ multiplex PCR; in TCRdb, only in-frame clones are kept and a portion is missing. The sample consists of 550,000 to 800,000 clones, roughly 85% of them appearing once. The data also belong to a second study, concerning human thymus T cells. That report adds: Each of the donors was a healthy Finnish infant who was undergoing open corrective cardiac surgery for congenital heart defects. Resections were taken during corrective heart surgery, and the thymus tissue came from these.

The gene calls are TRBV7-8 and TRBJ1-2, with 7 bases lining up with TRBD1. Sequenced material: thymocytes. The TCR was taken from a girl less than two years old with a congenital heart defect. CDR3 sequence reads: CASSLIGRGEDSYGYTF. In DNA, the CDR3 is TGTGCCAGCAGCTTAATAGGCAGGGGGGAGGACTCCTATGGCTACACCTTC.